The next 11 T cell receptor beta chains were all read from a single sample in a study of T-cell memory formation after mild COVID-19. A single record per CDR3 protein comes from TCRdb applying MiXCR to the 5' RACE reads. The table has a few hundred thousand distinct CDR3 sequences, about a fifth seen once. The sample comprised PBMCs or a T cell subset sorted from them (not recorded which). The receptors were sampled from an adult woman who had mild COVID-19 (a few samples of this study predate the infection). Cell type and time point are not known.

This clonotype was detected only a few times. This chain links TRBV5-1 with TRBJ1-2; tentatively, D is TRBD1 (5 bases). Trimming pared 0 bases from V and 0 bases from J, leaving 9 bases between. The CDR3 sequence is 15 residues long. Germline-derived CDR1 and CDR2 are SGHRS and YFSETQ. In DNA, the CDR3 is TGCGCCAGCAGCTTGGCTCAGGGCTCTAACTATGGCTACACCTTC. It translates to CASSLAQGSNYGYTF.

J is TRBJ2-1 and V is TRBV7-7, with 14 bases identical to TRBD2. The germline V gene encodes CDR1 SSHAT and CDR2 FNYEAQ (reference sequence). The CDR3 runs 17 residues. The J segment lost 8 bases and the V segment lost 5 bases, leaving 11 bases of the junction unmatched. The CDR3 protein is CASSPSLTSGGVDEQFF. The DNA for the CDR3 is TGTGCCAGCAGCCCTTCCTTGACTAGCGGGGGGGTGGATGAGCAGTTCTTC.

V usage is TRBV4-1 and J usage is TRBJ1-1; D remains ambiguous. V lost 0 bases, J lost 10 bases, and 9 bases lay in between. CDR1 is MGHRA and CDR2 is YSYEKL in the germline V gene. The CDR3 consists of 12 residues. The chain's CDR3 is CASSQDMSGAFF. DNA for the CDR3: TGCGCCAGCAGCCAAGATATGTCTGGAGCTTTCTTT.

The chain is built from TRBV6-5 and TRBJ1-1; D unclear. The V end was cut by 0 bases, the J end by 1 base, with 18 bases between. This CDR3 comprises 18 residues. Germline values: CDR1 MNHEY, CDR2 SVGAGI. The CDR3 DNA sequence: TGTGCCAGCAGTTACTCCCCCATACTGAGAGCACCGAACACTGAAGCTTTCTTT. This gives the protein CASSYSPILRAPNTEAFF.

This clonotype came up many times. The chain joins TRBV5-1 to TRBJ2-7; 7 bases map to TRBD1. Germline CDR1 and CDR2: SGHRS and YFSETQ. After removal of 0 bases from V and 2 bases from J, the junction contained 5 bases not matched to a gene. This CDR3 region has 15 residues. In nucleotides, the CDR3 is TGCGCCAGCAGCTTGGAGACAGGGAGAACCTACGAGCAGTACTTC. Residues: CASSLETGRTYEQYF.

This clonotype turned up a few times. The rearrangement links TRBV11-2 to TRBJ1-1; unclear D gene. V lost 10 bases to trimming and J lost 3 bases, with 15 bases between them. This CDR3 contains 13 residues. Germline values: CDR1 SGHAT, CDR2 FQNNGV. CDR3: CATENGWDTEAFF. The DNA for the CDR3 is TGTGCCACCGAAAATGGTTGGGACACTGAAGCTTTCTTT.

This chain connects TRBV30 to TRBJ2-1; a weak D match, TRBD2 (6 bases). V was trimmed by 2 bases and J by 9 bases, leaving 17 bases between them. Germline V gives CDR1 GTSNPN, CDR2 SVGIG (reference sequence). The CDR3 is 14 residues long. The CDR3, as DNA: TGTGCCTGGAGTATGGCGGCGGGGAGTCCTGAGCAGTTCTTC. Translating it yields CAWSMAAGSPEQFF.

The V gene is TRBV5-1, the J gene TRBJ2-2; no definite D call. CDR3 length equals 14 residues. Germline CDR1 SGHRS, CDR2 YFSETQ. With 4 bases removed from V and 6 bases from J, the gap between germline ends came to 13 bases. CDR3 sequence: CASSPGPVPGELFF. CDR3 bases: TGCGCCAGCAGCCCGGGCCCTGTCCCCGGGGAGCTGTTTTTT. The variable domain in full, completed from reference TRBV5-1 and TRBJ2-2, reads KAGVTQTPRYLIKTRGQQVTLSCSPISGHRSVSWYQQTPGQGLQFLFEYFSETQRNKGNFPGRFSGRQFSNSRSEMNVSTLELGDSALYLCASSPGPVPGELFFGEGSRLTVL.

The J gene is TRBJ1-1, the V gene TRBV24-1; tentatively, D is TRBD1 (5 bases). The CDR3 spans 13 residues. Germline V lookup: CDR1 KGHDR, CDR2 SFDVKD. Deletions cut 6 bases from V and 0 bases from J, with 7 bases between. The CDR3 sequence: CATSQGLNTEAFF. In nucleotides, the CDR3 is TGTGCCACCAGTCAGGGCCTGAACACTGAAGCTTTCTTT.

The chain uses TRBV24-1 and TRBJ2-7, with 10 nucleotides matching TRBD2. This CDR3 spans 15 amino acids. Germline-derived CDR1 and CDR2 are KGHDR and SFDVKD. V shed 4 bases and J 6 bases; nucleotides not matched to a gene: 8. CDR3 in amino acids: CATSDRKSGGAEQYF. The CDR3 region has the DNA TGTGCCACCAGTGACCGGAAAAGCGGGGGGGCCGAGCAGTACTTC.

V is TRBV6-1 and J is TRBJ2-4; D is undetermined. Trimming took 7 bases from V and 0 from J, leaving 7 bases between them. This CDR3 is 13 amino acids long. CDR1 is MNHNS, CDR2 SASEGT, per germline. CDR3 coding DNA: TGTGCCAGCAAGGATCTAGCCAAAAACATTCAGTACTTC. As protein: CASKDLAKNIQYF.